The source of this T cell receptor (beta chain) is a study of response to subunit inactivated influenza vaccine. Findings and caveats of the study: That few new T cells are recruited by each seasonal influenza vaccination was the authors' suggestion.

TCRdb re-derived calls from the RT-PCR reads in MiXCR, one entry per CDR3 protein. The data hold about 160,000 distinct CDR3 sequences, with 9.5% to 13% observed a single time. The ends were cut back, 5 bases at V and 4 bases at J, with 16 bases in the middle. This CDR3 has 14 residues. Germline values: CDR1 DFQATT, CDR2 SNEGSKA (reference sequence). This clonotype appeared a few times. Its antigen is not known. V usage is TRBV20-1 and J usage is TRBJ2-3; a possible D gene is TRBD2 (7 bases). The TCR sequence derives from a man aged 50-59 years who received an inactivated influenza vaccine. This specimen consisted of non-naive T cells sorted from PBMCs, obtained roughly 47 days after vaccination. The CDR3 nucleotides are TGCAGTGCTGGGGGGGGCAGCGGCGCAGATACGCAGTATTTT. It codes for CSAGGGSGADTQYF.